The 27 T cell receptor beta chains listed next were all sequenced from one sample in a study of cytomegalovirus exposure and HLA in healthy donors. 13 Jbeta primers and 60 Vbeta primers were used for the PCR. Sequencing was performed with immunoSEQ multiplex PCR; in TCRdb, only in-frame clones are kept and a portion is missing. The sample lists 45,000 to 65,000 clones; 73% were seen once. What was sequenced was PBMCs. The receptors were gathered from a man between 18 and 35 years old in good health and CMV-seronegative.

This clone has just a few counts. The rearrangement joins TRBV7-9 to TRBJ2-3; no reliable D call. CDR1 and CDR2 from the germline V gene are SEHNR and FQNEAQ (reference sequence). The CDR3 has 14 amino acids. V was trimmed by 5 bases and J by 5 bases, leaving 14 bases between them. The CDR3 nucleotides read TGTGCCAGCAGCCTTGACACCCGTGGAGATACGCAGTATTTT. Its protein is CASSLDTRGDTQYF.

The chain employs TRBV7-2 and TRBJ2-7, with D unclear. Looked up from germline, CDR1 is SGHTA and CDR2 is FQGNSA. The CDR3 is 13 residues long. Trimming took off 5 bases at V and 6 bases at J, with 14 bases between the two ends. The CDR3 protein is CASSVGLRGEQYF. CDR3 nucleotides: TGTGCCAGCAGCGTTGGGTTACGAGGCGAGCAGTACTTC.

The rearrangement joins TRBV7-2 to TRBJ2-7; 12 bases map to TRBD2. V lost 1 base to trimming and J lost 4 bases; unmatched junction nucleotides: 2. The length of the CDR3 is 15 residues. Looked up from germline, CDR1 is SGHTA and CDR2 is FQGNSA. The CDR3 is CASSLVTSGSYEQYF. CDR3 nucleotide sequence: TGTGCCAGCAGCTTAGTGACTAGCGGGAGTTACGAGCAGTACTTC.

The CDR3 DNA is TGTGCCAGCAGTTACCATGACTCGACCTACGAGCAGTACTTC. It yields the protein CASSYHDSTYEQYF. The chain is built from TRBV6-6 and TRBJ2-7; no definite D call. The CDR3 loop spans 14 amino acids. V gave up 2 bases and J gave up 2 bases, with 10 bases separating them. The germline V gene encodes CDR1 MNHNY and CDR2 SVGAGI (reference sequence).

This chain joins TRBV5-6 and TRBJ2-5; 7 nucleotides agree with TRBD1. Germline CDR1 SGHDT, CDR2 YYEEEE. The CDR3 sequence is 13 residues long. After removal of 4 bases from V and 5 bases from J, the junction contained 5 bases not matched to a gene. CDR3 amino acids: CASSTGQWETQYF. The DNA of the CDR3 is TGTGCCAGCAGCACGGGACAGTGGGAGACCCAGTACTTC.

The gene calls are TRBV10-3 and TRBJ1-3; 7 nucleotides agree with TRBD1. Germline V gives CDR1 ENHRY, CDR2 SYGVKD. Losses at the gene ends were 6 bases for V and 7 bases for J; bases not matched to a gene: 9. This CDR3 comprises 14 residues. Here the CDR3 DNA reads TGTGCCATCAGCGAGGGGACAGTAGTTAACACCATATATTTT. It translates to CAISEGTVVNTIYF.

The chain carries TRBV5-1 and TRBJ1-3; D perhaps matches TRBD1 (5 bases). Trimming cost V 3 bases and J 0 bases, with 22 bases left between them. This CDR3 comprises 19 residues. Germline CDR1 SGHRS, CDR2 YFSETQ. The CDR3 nucleotides are TGCGCCAGCAGCTCAAATACAAGCCCGGGACTCAACTCTGGAAACACCATATATTTT. It codes for CASSSNTSPGLNSGNTIYF.

The CDR3 sequence: CASSYSGSSVYEQYF. CDR3 sequence (DNA): TGTGCCAGCAGTTACTCCGGGAGTTCTGTCTACGAGCAGTACTTC. The rearrangement uses TRBV6-5 and TRBJ2-7; possibly TRBD2 for D (6 bases). The CDR3 length is 15 residues. CDR1 MNHEY and CDR2 SVGAGI come from the germline V gene. The V gene lost 0 bases and the J gene lost 3 bases, with 12 bases spanning the gap.

CDR3 DNA: TGCAGTGCTAGACCATACACTGAAGCTTTCTTT. Translation gives CSARPYTEAFF. The chain links TRBV20-1 to TRBJ1-1, with no clear D. The V gene lost 2 bases and the J gene lost 3 bases, with 4 bases spanning the gap. The length of the CDR3 is 11 residues. Germline-derived CDR1 and CDR2 are DFQATT and SNEGSKA (reference sequence).

This chain links TRBV27 with TRBJ1-6, with 8 bases that match TRBD1. The V segment lost 4 bases and the J segment 5 bases; nucleotides outside the gene matches: 25. The CDR3 is made up of 22 amino acids. Looked up from germline, CDR1 is MNHEY and CDR2 is SMNVEV (reference sequence). The CDR3 loop reads CASSSRLKTTDREWGDNSPLHF. The DNA of the CDR3 is TGTGCCAGCAGTTCGCGACTAAAAACAACGGACAGGGAGTGGGGGGATAATTCACCCCTCCACTTT.

V is TRBV4-3 and J is TRBJ1-2; the match to TRBD1 covers 7 bases. The CDR3 length is 15 residues. Losses at the gene ends were 0 bases for V and 4 bases for J; bases not matched to a gene: 5. Germline lookup yields CDR1 LGHNA and CDR2 YSLEER. In DNA form, the CDR3 reads TGCGCCAGCAGCCAAGACGCCCAGGGGGTCTATGGCTACACCTTC. Protein product: CASSQDAQGVYGYTF.

A single count supports this clone. The chain uses TRBV4-3 and TRBJ2-2; unclear D gene. CDR3 length: 13 amino acids. CDR1 and CDR2 (germline): LGHNA, YSLEER. V shed 2 bases and J shed 7 bases, with 8 bases lying between them. CDR3 nucleotide sequence: TGCGCCAGCAGCCAACATCTAGTCGGGGAGCTGTTTTTT. Its translation: CASSQHLVGELFF.

V is TRBV27 and J is TRBJ2-1; 13 nucleotides align to TRBD2. Trimming removed 4 bases from V and 6 bases from J; junction bases left unmatched: 21. This CDR3 comprises 21 residues. Germline CDR1 reads MNHEY; CDR2 reads SMNVEV (reference sequence). The CDR3 region has the DNA TGTGCCAGCAGTTCTAATAAGCGGACTAGCGGGAGTTTCGATACGGGCAATGAGCAGTTCTTC. Protein: CASSSNKRTSGSFDTGNEQFF.

The gene calls are TRBV6-5 and TRBJ1-1; no firm D call. Germline assignment: CDR1 MNHEY and CDR2 SVGAGI. This CDR3 region has 14 residues. V shed 1 base and J shed 4 bases, with 10 bases lying between them. CDR3 protein: CASSYFSAGTEAFF. CDR3 nucleotides: TGTGCCAGCAGTTACTTTTCTGCGGGCACTGAAGCTTTCTTT.

A few counts support this clone. The genes are TRBV6-5 and TRBJ1-1; 9 bases fit TRBD1. Germline V CDR1 and CDR2: MNHEY, SVGAGI. With V trimmed by 5 bases and J by 5 bases, 3 bases remained unmatched. The CDR3 has 13 amino acids. The CDR3 DNA follows: TGTGCCAGCAGTCGGACAGGGGAGACTGAAGCTTTCTTT. Encoded protein: CASSRTGETEAFF.

This rearrangement joins TRBV30 to TRBJ1-3; D ambiguous. Trimming took 5 bases from V and 0 from J, leaving 8 bases between them. The CDR3 sequence is 13 residues long. Germline assignment: CDR1 GTSNPN and CDR2 SVGIG (reference sequence). CDR3 coding DNA: TGTGCCTGGGCTGCGGACTCTGGAAACACCATATATTTT. It is translated as CAWAADSGNTIYF.

The rearrangement joins TRBV4-1 to TRBJ2-1; D might be TRBD2 (5 bases). The CDR3 is 15 amino acids. Per the germline V gene, CDR1 is MGHRA and CDR2 is YSYEKL. V was shortened by 1 base and J by 5 bases, with 12 bases between the two germline ends. The CDR3 protein is CASSQGGLKNNEQFF. The DNA of the CDR3 is TGCGCCAGCAGCCAAGGAGGACTCAAGAACAATGAGCAGTTCTTC.

V is TRBV7-8 and J is TRBJ2-3, with a weak D call TRBD2 (6 bases). In germline, CDR1 is SGHVS, CDR2 FQNEAQ. The CDR3 is 15 residues long. The V gene lost 1 base and the J gene lost 3 bases, with 11 bases spanning the gap. CDR3 in amino acids: CASSLDPGVTDTQYF. In DNA, the CDR3 is TGTGCCAGCAGCTTAGATCCGGGAGTTACAGATACGCAGTATTTT.

V gene TRBV7-2 combines with J gene TRBJ1-2; D gene unclear. The CDR3 has 14 amino acids. Trimming shortened V by 1 base and J by 1 base, and 7 bases separated the two germline ends. Germline V lookup: CDR1 SGHTA, CDR2 FQGNSA. The CDR3 DNA reads TGTGCCAGCAGCTTAGACGGCGGTAACTATGGCTACACCTTC. Translating gives CASSLDGGNYGYTF.

This clone has only a few counts. The rearrangement links TRBV28 to TRBJ1-1; TRBD1 aligns across 7 bases. The CDR3 extends over 15 amino acids. Germline V gene sequence: CDR1 MDHEN, CDR2 SYDVKM. The V and J ends lost 4 bases and 5 bases, in that order; junction bases with no gene match: 10. The CDR3 region has the DNA TGTGCCAGCAGTTCCCCCCGCAGGGGGTGGACTGAAGCTTTCTTT. Its translation is CASSSPRRGWTEAFF.

The chain employs TRBV6-1 and TRBJ2-1; TRBD2 matches at 7 bases. The ends lost 7 bases at V and 9 bases at J; junction bases unmatched: 15. This CDR3 has 15 amino acids. The germline V gene has CDR1 MNHNS and CDR2 SASEGT. CDR3 sequence (DNA): TGTGCCAGCATGTTGACGGGAGGAAGACTCGGTGAGCAGTTCTTC. It is translated as CASMLTGGRLGEQFF.

The chain couples TRBV7-2 to TRBJ1-6, with D perhaps matching TRBD1 (5 bases). The CDR3 totals 14 residues. V gave up 2 bases and J gave up 11 bases, with 13 bases separating them. CDR1 and CDR2 from the germline V gene are SGHTA and FQGNSA. This chain's CDR3 is CASSLKSAGAPLHF. The CDR3 coding sequence is TGTGCCAGCAGCTTAAAGTCCGCGGGGGCACCCCTCCACTTT.

The CDR3 DNA reads TGTGCCAGCAGTACCTCGACAGGGAACGAGCAGTACTTC. Its translation: CASSTSTGNEQYF. The chain joins TRBV6-4 to TRBJ2-7; TRBD1 aligns across 7 bases. V was clipped by 5 bases and J by 5 bases; unmatched bases: 6. The CDR3 covers 13 residues. Germline CDR1 MRHNA, CDR2 SNTAGT.

J is TRBJ2-3 and V is TRBV4-3; D ambiguous. The length of the CDR3 is 17 residues. Germline V gene sequence: CDR1 LGHNA, CDR2 YSLEER. V was cut by 0 bases and J by 0 bases, with 13 bases left in between. CDR3: CASSQDLSSTSTDTQYF. CDR3 sequence (DNA): TGCGCCAGCAGCCAAGATCTGAGCTCGACTAGCACAGATACGCAGTATTTT.

The chain couples TRBV11-3 to TRBJ2-1; 8 bases are a match to TRBD1. Per the germline V gene, CDR1 is SGHNT and CDR2 is YENEEA. The CDR3 is made up of 15 amino acids. V gave up 0 bases and J gave up 6 bases; unmatched junction bases: 4. For the CDR3, the DNA is TGTGCCAGCAGCTTAGATCGGGGGACAGGCAATGAGCAGTTCTTC. Its translation: CASSLDRGTGNEQFF.

The V call is TRBV7-9, the J call TRBJ2-7; D perhaps matches TRBD2 (6 bases). V gave up 5 bases and J gave up 2 bases, with 13 bases separating them. The CDR3 is made up of 14 amino acids. Germline CDR1 and CDR2: SEHNR and FQNEAQ (reference sequence). For the CDR3, the DNA is TGTGCCAGCAGCCCGTTGCGGGATCCCTACGAGCAGTACTTC. Protein sequence: CASSPLRDPYEQYF. The full variable domain, completed using reference TRBV7-9 and TRBJ2-7, is DTGVSQNPRHKITKRGQNVTFRCDPISEHNRLYWYRQTLGQGPEFLTYFQNEAQLEKSRLLSDRFSAERPKGSFSTLEIQRTEQGDSAMYLCASSPLRDPYEQYFGPGTRLTVT.

The chain employs TRBV6-5 and TRBJ2-7; 7 positions match TRBD1. The trim removed 2 bases at V and 6 bases at J, leaving 10 bases unmatched. This CDR3 region has 15 residues. Germline V CDR1 and CDR2: MNHEY, SVGAGI. The DNA for the CDR3 is TGTGCCAGCAGTTACCGCCGACAGGGTGGCGGCGAGCAGTACTTC. The encoded protein is CASSYRRQGGGEQYF.